This TCR beta chain derives from a study of shared clonotypes between healthy human individuals. Study-wide findings and caveats: On the whole, naive subsets had larger estimated richness than memory subsets had. Between a few donors, naive CD4 clonotypes were shared at a level of about 5%.

Study processing details: Filtering differed because ImmunoSEQ produced junction-only sequences that carried no quality scores. The repertoire was sequenced with immunoSEQ multiplex PCR; TCRdb's copy has only in-frame clones and lacks some. D and trimming were read from the DNA, whereas the V and J calls and clone size are those reported in that table. Of under 2,500,000 clones detected, around 95% appear once; the ten largest clones hold around 0.13%. Germline lookup yields CDR1 GTSNPN and CDR2 SVGIG (reference sequence). CDR3 length: 11 amino acids. V was cut by 5 bases and J by 7 bases, with 12 bases left in between. CD45RA+ naive and CD45RA-negative memory subsets were separated from CD4+ cells. Points on this clone: What it recognizes is unknown.

The sequenced sample was naive CD4+ T cells sorted from blood. Sample subset: CD45RA+ positively selected. This chain connects TRBV30 to TRBJ2-7; the D gene is possibly TRBD1 (5 bases). The TCR was taken from a man aged 18 to 30 in good health. The CDR3 nucleotides are TGTGCCTGGGGCAGGGCGAGGGAGCAGTACTTC. Translated: CAWGRAREQYF.